This T cell receptor (beta chain) was profiled in a study of cytomegalovirus exposure and HLA in healthy donors. Study results and limitations: Earlier analysis found most TCR beta V segments productive about 87% or about 30% of the time. A later analysis by the authors found several of the most significant clusters apparently linked to common viral pathogens.

Germline V gives CDR1 SGHRS, CDR2 YFSETQ. V lost 4 bases, J lost 6 bases, and 6 bases stayed unmatched. This CDR3 spans 14 amino acids. The study ran its PCR with 60 Vbeta and 13 Jbeta primers. Some clones are missing from TCRdb's copy, which holds only in-frame ones; the method was immunoSEQ multiplex PCR. The repertoire includes about 150,000 clones, over 8% of them detected once, and 1.5% to 2% sits in the top ten. The table lists this clone with a few counts. Its antigen is not identified. The sequence was obtained from a male donor in good health and CMV-seronegative. The sample taken for sequencing was PBMCs. J is TRBJ2-7 and V is TRBV5-1, with 11 positions matching TRBD1. In DNA, the CDR3 is TGCGCCAGCAGCCCGGGACAGGGGGGCGGCGAGCAGTACTTC. The encoded protein is CASSPGQGGGEQYF.